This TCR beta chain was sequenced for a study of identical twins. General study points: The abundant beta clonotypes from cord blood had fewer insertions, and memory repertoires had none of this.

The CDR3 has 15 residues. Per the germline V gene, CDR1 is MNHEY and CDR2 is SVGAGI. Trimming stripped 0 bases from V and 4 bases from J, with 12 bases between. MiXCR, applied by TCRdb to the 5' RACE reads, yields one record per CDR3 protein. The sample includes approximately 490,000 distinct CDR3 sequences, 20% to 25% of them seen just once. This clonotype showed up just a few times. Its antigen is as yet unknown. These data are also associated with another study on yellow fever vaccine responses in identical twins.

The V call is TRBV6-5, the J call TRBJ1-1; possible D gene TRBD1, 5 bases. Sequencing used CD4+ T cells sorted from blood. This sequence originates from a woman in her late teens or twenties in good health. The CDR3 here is CASSYSQGGSTEAFF. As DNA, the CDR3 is TGTGCCAGCAGTTACTCGCAGGGCGGGAGCACTGAAGCTTTCTTT.